One and the same sample provided the 16 T cell receptor beta chains below, sequenced in a study of technical replicates of blood from several donors (dated by TCRdb to the late 2010s). The library was built by means of the immunoSEQ multiplex PCR assay. TCRdb obtained this table from immuneACCESS and retained in-frame rearrangements with V and J assigned. These tables miss some clones; where compared with another copy, unresolved V genes account for less than half of the shortfall, and the remainder is unexplained. For this sample there are tens of thousands of clones; roughly 92% appear just once. The top ten hold roughly 0.37% of the sample. The specimen sequenced was T cells isolated from PBMCs. Source of these receptors: a human donor in good health.

V usage is TRBV18 and J usage is TRBJ1-1; 7 bases fit TRBD1. The CDR3 spans 12 residues. Trimming cost V 5 bases and J 8 bases; bases outside gene matches: 5. Germline CDR1 reads KGHSH; CDR2 reads LQKENI. CDR3 residues: CASSKWTGEAFF. Here the CDR3 DNA reads TGTGCCAGCTCAAAGTGGACAGGAGAAGCTTTCTTT.

The gene calls are TRBV27 and TRBJ1-5; D not resolved. The germline CDR1 and CDR2 sequences are MNHEY and SMNVEV (reference sequence). Trimming pared 4 bases from V and 0 bases from J, leaving 16 bases between. The CDR3 extends over 17 amino acids. CDR3: CASSSQKDGLSNQPQHF. CDR3 bases: TGTGCCAGCAGTTCCCAAAAAGACGGACTTAGCAATCAGCCCCAGCATTTT.

The chain is built from TRBV19 and TRBJ1-5; 9 bases are shared with TRBD1. V shed 6 bases and J 7 bases; nucleotides not matched to a gene: 7. The CDR3 totals 14 residues. CDR1 and CDR2 (germline): LNHDA, SQIVND (reference sequence). Here the CDR3 reads CASRQGTGKQPQHF. The CDR3, as DNA: TGTGCCAGTAGGCAGGGGACAGGGAAACAGCCCCAGCATTTT.

The chain joins TRBV5-5 to TRBJ2-7; possibly TRBD2 for D (6 bases). V was clipped by 4 bases and J by 2 bases, with 16 bases between them. The CDR3 runs 15 residues. Germline lookup yields CDR1 SGHKS and CDR2 YYEKEE (reference sequence). This CDR3 is CASSHSGTYTYEQYF. In nucleotides, the CDR3 is TGTGCCAGCAGCCATTCCGGGACTTATACCTACGAGCAGTACTTC. The variable domain in full, with the rest retrieved from reference TRBV5-5 and TRBJ2-7, is DAGVTQSPTHLIKTRGQQVTLRCSPISGHKSVSWYQQVLGQGPQFIFQYYEKEERGRGNFPDRFSARQFPNYSSELNVNALLLGDSALYLCASSHSGTYTYEQYFGPGTRLTVT.

The chain links TRBV11-3 to TRBJ1-2; 9 bases are shared with TRBD1. The CDR3 spans 15 residues. The germline V gene encodes CDR1 SGHNT and CDR2 YENEEA. V shed 2 bases and J 5 bases; nucleotides not matched to a gene: 6. The CDR3 loop reads CASSLRTDRGYGYTF. As DNA, the CDR3 is TGTGCCAGCAGCTTACGAACGGACAGGGGTTATGGCTACACCTTC. The entire variable domain, with the rest obtained from reference TRBV11-3 and TRBJ1-2, is as follows: EAGVVQSPRYKIIEKKQPVAFWCNPISGHNTLYWYLQNLGQGPELLIRYENEEAVDDSQLPKDRFSAERLKGVDSTLKIQPAELGDSAVYLCASSLRTDRGYGYTFGSGTRLTVV.

The chain joins TRBV29-1 to TRBJ1-1; 8 positions agree with TRBD1. The CDR3 runs to 12 residues. Trimming removed 3 bases from V and 11 bases from J; junction bases left unmatched: 8. Germline CDR1 is SQVTM and CDR2 is ANQGSEA. DNA of the CDR3: TGCAGCGTTGAGGGCAGGGGGCTTGGGGCTTTCTTT. Protein product: CSVEGRGLGAFF.

The V and J genes are TRBV9 and TRBJ1-4, with D possibly TRBD1 on 5 matching bases. The CDR3 sequence is 13 residues long. V lost 7 bases and J lost 4, with 11 bases in between. The germline V gene has CDR1 SGDLS and CDR2 YYNGEE. The CDR3 sequence: CASGRDDNEKLFF. CDR3 coding DNA: TGTGCCAGCGGCAGGGATGATAATGAAAAACTGTTTTTT.

The V and J genes are TRBV7-8 and TRBJ2-2; 11 bases are a match to TRBD2. The trim removed 1 base at V and 0 bases at J, leaving 7 bases unmatched. This CDR3 is 19 amino acids long. The germline V gene encodes CDR1 SGHVS and CDR2 FQNEAQ. As DNA, the CDR3 is TGTGCCAGCAGCTTAGGACTAGCGGGAACGTTATCGAACACCGGGGAGCTGTTTTTT. Translating it yields CASSLGLAGTLSNTGELFF.

The rearrangement links TRBV5-8 to TRBJ2-1; D is ambiguous. CDR1 is SGHTS and CDR2 is YDEGEE in the germline V gene. The V gene lost 2 bases and the J gene lost 3 bases, with 3 bases spanning the gap. This CDR3 has 12 amino acids. CDR3: CASSFGYNEQFF. In DNA form, the CDR3 reads TGTGCCAGCAGCTTCGGCTACAATGAGCAGTTCTTC.

In DNA, the CDR3 is TGTGCCGCCATTACTAGCGGGATTACGCAGTTCTTC. Translation: CAAITSGITQFF. The V call is TRBV30, the J call TRBJ2-1, with 10 nucleotides matching TRBD2. The V segment lost 8 bases and the J segment 12 bases; nucleotides outside the gene matches: 10. Per germline, CDR1 GTSNPN and CDR2 SVGIG (reference sequence). This CDR3 has 12 amino acids.

This chain links TRBV30 with TRBJ1-6, with 7 positions matching TRBD1. Germline CDR1 GTSNPN, CDR2 SVGIG (reference sequence). The CDR3 totals 14 residues. V dropped 0 bases and J dropped 10; count of bases not matched to a gene: 6. The CDR3 DNA is TGTGCCTGGAGTGTTGACAGGGCGGGCTCACCCCTCCACTTT. This codes for CAWSVDRAGSPLHF.

The chain couples TRBV30 to TRBJ1-3, with D perhaps matching TRBD1 (5 bases). The CDR3 extends over 13 amino acids. CDR1 GTSNPN and CDR2 SVGIG come from the germline V gene (reference sequence). V was cut by 5 bases and J by 0 bases, with 8 bases left in between. Written as DNA, the CDR3 is TGTGCCTGGTACAGGTTCTCTGGAAACACCATATATTTT. Protein product: CAWYRFSGNTIYF.

The chain recombines TRBV4-1 with TRBJ1-2, with TRBD1 matching over 7 bases. V lost 3 bases and J lost 8; bases outside the gene matches: 9. The CDR3 has 14 residues. Germline values: CDR1 MGHRA, CDR2 YSYEKL. CDR3 region: CASSHLGQGGGYTF. The CDR3 bases are TGCGCCAGCAGCCATTTGGGTCAGGGGGGAGGCTACACCTTC.

This clone was detected once. The genes are TRBV11-2 and TRBJ1-5; D gene uncertain. This CDR3 has 13 residues. V was trimmed by 5 bases and J by 4 bases, leaving 9 bases between them. CDR1 is SGHAT, CDR2 FQNNGV, per germline. CDR3 region: CASSPSANQPQHF. The CDR3 nucleotides read TGTGCCAGCAGCCCCTCCGCGAATCAGCCCCAGCATTTT.

The rearrangement uses TRBV6-5 and TRBJ1-2, with a possible D match to TRBD1 (5 bases). V gave up 6 bases and J gave up 0 bases, with 14 bases separating them. The germline gives CDR1 MNHEY, CDR2 SVGAGI. This CDR3 has 15 residues. The CDR3 protein is CASSLYGGSNYGYTF. CDR3 DNA sequence: TGTGCCAGCAGCTTATATGGGGGGTCTAACTATGGCTACACCTTC.

The chain couples TRBV30 to TRBJ1-4; 9 positions match TRBD1. Germline values: CDR1 GTSNPN, CDR2 SVGIG (reference sequence). Trimming cost V 4 bases and J 8 bases; bases outside gene matches: 8. The length of the CDR3 is 14 residues. The CDR3 is CAWKPGQGNEKLFF. In DNA form, the CDR3 reads TGTGCCTGGAAGCCGGGACAGGGAAACGAAAAACTGTTTTTT.